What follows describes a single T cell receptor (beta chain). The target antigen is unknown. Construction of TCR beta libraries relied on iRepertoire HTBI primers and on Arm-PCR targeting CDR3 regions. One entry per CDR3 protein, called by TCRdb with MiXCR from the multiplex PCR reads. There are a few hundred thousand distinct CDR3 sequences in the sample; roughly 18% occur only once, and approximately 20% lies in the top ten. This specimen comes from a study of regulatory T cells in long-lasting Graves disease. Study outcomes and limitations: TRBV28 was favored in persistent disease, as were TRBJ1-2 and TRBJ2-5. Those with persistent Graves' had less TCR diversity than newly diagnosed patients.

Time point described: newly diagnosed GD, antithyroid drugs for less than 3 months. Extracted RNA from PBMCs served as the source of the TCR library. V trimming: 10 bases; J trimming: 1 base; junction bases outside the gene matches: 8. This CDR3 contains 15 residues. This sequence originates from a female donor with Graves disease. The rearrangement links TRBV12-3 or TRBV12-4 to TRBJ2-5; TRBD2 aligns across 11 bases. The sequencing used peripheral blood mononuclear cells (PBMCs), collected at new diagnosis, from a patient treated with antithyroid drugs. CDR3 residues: CATRKTSGAQETQYF. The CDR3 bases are TGTGCCACGCGCAAGACTAGCGGGGCCCAAGAGACCCAGTACTTC.